This TCR beta chain appears in the sequencing data of a study of blood T cell repertoires in COVID-19. Study context: The United States, Italy and Spain provided the acute and convalescent COVID-19 samples.

Per the study methods: Amplification of reference gene primers was used by the study to estimate nucleated cell counts. The repertoire was sequenced with immunoSEQ multiplex PCR; TCRdb's copy has only in-frame clones and lacks some. V and J calls and clone size follow that table, whereas D and trimming were derived from the DNA. The sample includes more than 250,000 clones, 70% to 90% of them seen just once. Participants, 18 to 89 years old, spanned about 26 US areas. V lost 0 bases, J lost 6 bases, and 10 bases stayed unmatched. The CDR3 is made up of 16 amino acids. The germline V gene has CDR1 SGHRS and CDR2 YFSETQ.

The clonotype comes from a woman aged 25 to 39 who had recovered from COVID-19. The specimen was PBMCs or T cells enriched from blood (not recorded which). V is TRBV5-1 and J is TRBJ2-3, with 7 positions matching TRBD2. The CDR3: CASSLEFSGLGDTQYF. The CDR3 nucleotides are TGCGCCAGCAGCTTGGAATTTAGCGGGCTCGGGGATACGCAGTATTTT.